The rows below give T cell receptor beta chains drawn from one sample of a study of cytomegalovirus exposure and HLA in healthy donors. Only in-frame clones appear in the TCRdb table, and some are missing; sequencing was by immunoSEQ multiplex PCR. The sample lists hundreds of thousands of clones, roughly 91% occurring once. Sequenced material: PBMCs. The receptors come from a woman aged 18-29 years in good health and CMV-seropositive. CDR3s include the opening cysteine and the closing phenylalanine or tryptophan. D genes are given only for firm matches. Clone sizes are given selectively: once, few, many, or a class where the clone is expanded.

D	V	J	size	DNA	CDR3
TRBD2	TRBV6-1	TRBJ2-1	many	TGTGCCAGCAGTGAACTAGCGGGAGCCAATGAGCAGTTCTTC	CASSELAGANEQFF
.	TRBV2	TRBJ2-5	.	TGTGCCAGCGAGCCCATCCGTCTGATGTCCCAGTACTTC	CASEPIRLMSQYF
TRBD1	TRBV4-1	TRBJ2-1	.	TGCGCCAGCAGCCAAGGGGATCTGGGGACAGTAAACAATGAGCAGTTCTTC	CASSQGDLGTVNNEQFF
.	TRBV28	TRBJ2-7	once	TGTGCCAGCAGTCCCTATAACTACGAGCAGTACTTC	CASSPYNYEQYF
TRBD1	TRBV28	TRBJ1-1	.	TGTGCCAGCAGTCTCCGGGACAGACCTTTCTTT	CASSLRDRPFF
.	TRBV9	TRBJ1-1	.	TGTGCCAGCAGCCCCCCCCTGGGAGGGGAGGCTGAAGCTTTCTTT	CASSPPLGGEAEAFF
TRBD2	TRBV29-1	TRBJ2-2	.	TGCAGCGTCAAACAACGGGGGACTAGCGGCCTCACTGCCGGGGAGCTGTTTTTT	CSVKQRGTSGLTAGELFF
TRBD1	TRBV30	TRBJ2-3	.	TGTGCCTGGAGTGTAGTCGGACAGGGAACAGATACGCAGTATTTT	CAWSVVGQGTDTQYF
TRBD2	TRBV5-1	TRBJ2-7	.	TGCGCCAGCAGCTTGCTAGCGGGGGCTAGCTCCTACGAGCAGTACTTC	CASSLLAGASSYEQYF
.	TRBV6-5	TRBJ2-2	.	TGTGCCAGCAGTTACGGGCAGGGAAGCGGGGAGCTGTTTTTT	CASSYGQGSGELFF
TRBD1	TRBV6-6	TRBJ2-7	.	TGTGCCAGCACTGCCGGGACAGGGTCTATGAAGCAGTACTTC	CASTAGTGSMKQYF
.	TRBV19	TRBJ1-1	many	TGTGCCAGTAGTATCGGGAGGGAGACGTCTGAAGCTTTCTTT	CASSIGRETSEAFF
TRBD1	TRBV27	TRBJ1-5	.	TGTGCCAGCAGTTCTGGGGGCAGGGGGCCCAATCAGCCCCAGCATTTT	CASSSGGRGPNQPQHF
TRBD2	TRBV27	TRBJ2-7	once	TGTGCCAGCGGTTCGACTAGCGCAACCTACGAGCAGTACTTC	CASGSTSATYEQYF
TRBD1	TRBV30	TRBJ1-3	few	TGTGCCTCAAACAGGGGATCCGGAAACACCATATATTTT	CASNRGSGNTIYF
.	TRBV7-9	TRBJ1-2	.	TGTGCCAGCAGCTCCGCCTGGGTAGGGGCAGGTGGCTACACCTTC	CASSSAWVGAGGYTF
.	TRBV4-1	TRBJ2-1	.	TGCGCCAGCAGCCAAGCGCCCTATTCGAGCTCCTACAATGAGCAGTTCTTC	CASSQAPYSSSYNEQFF
.	TRBV19	TRBJ1-2	once	TGTGCCAGTAGTTGGCAAGCGGCCAACTATGGCTACACCTTC	CASSWQAANYGYTF
.	TRBV28	TRBJ1-1	.	TGTGCCAGCAGTTCGATCCATGGGCAGGGTGATACTGAAGCTTTCTTT	CASSSIHGQGDTEAFF
.	TRBV5-4	TRBJ2-7	.	TGTGCCAGCAGCTTTATGGGAGTCTCCTACGAGCAGTACTTC	CASSFMGVSYEQYF
TRBD2	TRBV19	TRBJ2-7	.	TGTGCCAGTAGGCCAACTAGCGGGAGCTTCAACGAGCAGTACTTC	CASRPTSGSFNEQYF
.	TRBV6-5	TRBJ1-1	.	TGTGCCAGCAGTTACTCTAATGGGGGCAGCACTGAAGCTTTCTTT	CASSYSNGGSTEAFF
TRBD2	TRBV29-1	TRBJ2-5	.	TGCAGCGTTGAACTGGTAGCGGGAGAAGTACAAGAGACCCAGTACTTC	CSVELVAGEVQETQYF
.	TRBV7-6	TRBJ2-7	.	TGTGCCAGCAGCTTAGTCGACACGACCTACGAGCAGTACTTC	CASSLVDTTYEQYF
.	TRBV7-9	TRBJ1-3	.	TGTGCCAGCAGCTCGTGGTCAGGAAATTCTGGAAACACCATATATTTT	CASSSWSGNSGNTIYF
.	TRBV4-1	TRBJ1-5	.	TGCGCCAGCAGCCAAGAAGTGGGGGCAAGGCAGCCCCAGCATTTT	CASSQEVGARQPQHF